This T cell receptor beta chain was documented in a study of blood T cells in healthy people across ages (dated by TCRdb to 2013 to 2016). A note on the overall study: Template switching captured roughly one uniquely barcoded TCR beta cDNA molecule per two T cells in model experiments. Using deep sequencing normalized with unique cDNA molecular identifiers, the study measured how TCR beta repertoire diversity changes with age. The donors were split into four age groups: young (average around 16 years), middle-aged (about 40), aged (roughly 65) and long-lived (more than 80). Using the same blood draw, the study looked at two additional independent replicas of 1 million unique cDNA reads for two donors, one aged 18 to 30 and the other aged 80 or older. Beyond this particular receptor, the publication reports: Because the CMV infection status of the donors was unknown, age-related changes in expanded clonotypes may potentially have been confounded. Compared with the aged group, more naive CD4+ T cells, fewer expanded clones and increased TCR diversity were shown by the long-lived group, suggesting age selection. Estimates of total diversity based on one million sequenced T cells were regarded as lower bounds and as underestimates. The percentage of naive T cells measured by flow cytometry correlated strongly with observed TCR beta diversity. Bulk unsorted PBMC profiling prevented conclusive comparison of naive and antigen-experienced compartments. Observed TCR beta diversity per million T cells fell roughly linearly with age, and a significant reduction was already apparent by age roughly 40.

This clonotype was counted only a few times. This clone's antigen is unknown. The junction does not match germline at one end; this may be a read error. The germline V gene encodes CDR1 SGHAT and CDR2 FQDESV (reference sequence). Spanning cysteine to phenylalanine, the CDR3 consists of 15 amino acids. The retained sequence is limited to the CDR3, 45 bases, with the frame set at the first base. Systemically healthy Caucasian individuals from Russia, approximately 39 in total and aged roughly 6 to 100 years, were included as donors. Each donor gave roughly 9 milliliters of peripheral blood, drawn into EDTA-treated Vacutainer tubes. Ficoll-Paque density-gradient centrifugation was used to isolate PBMCs, with at least 7 million per sample. Trizol reagent was used to extract total RNA from PBMCs, with at least 5 micrograms per sample. For every donor, an aliquot of PBMCs went through flow cytometry to measure the percentages of naive CD45RAhigh/CD27high T cells.

Library preparation was by 5' RACE. The instrument given in TCRdb is Illumina HiSeq 2500. A second PCR of about 6 to 11 cycles was performed with a sample-barcoded 5' primer and a J-beta primer mix. A unique molecular identifier was introduced onto each TCR beta cDNA molecule by a template-switch 5' adaptor carrying 12 random nucleotides. Each sample yielded at least 3 million CDR3-containing paired-end reads. All of the RNA was converted into first-strand cDNA using the Mint cDNA synthesis kit, with a TRBC-specific oligonucleotide serving as the primer. After uracil-DNA glycosylase treatment, a first 18-cycle PCR used universal primers M1SS and BC2_uni_R on all cDNA. Per the authors' processing: For normalization, 1 million high-quality reads, each with a distinct molecular identifier, were randomly selected from each sample. Reads sharing molecular identifiers were discarded rather than binned into consensus sequences. CDR3 identification, clonotype clustering and error correction used MiTCR with a Q25 quality threshold and the strictest error-elimination algorithm. A nonparametric unseen species model using Euler transformation provided a lower-bound estimate of total TCR beta diversity. TCRdb passed the public sequencing reads through fastp at Q25 and MiXCR, retaining productive beta sequences. Every distinct CDR3 protein forms one entry, paired with its most common genes and DNA. For this entry, the V and J calls and clone size follow TCRdb and not the study's own pipeline. Here the sample has about 800,000 distinct CDR3 sequences; just under 25% occur a single time. Of the sample, under 4.5% falls within the top ten clones.

These same records also appear under a second study, on T cells of mothers and their children. The second source states: Nine systemically healthy Caucasian individuals served as donors, namely three mothers together with their six children. cDNA synthesis consumed the entire amount of extracted RNA, loaded at around 1.4 ug RNA in each 15 ul reaction. Sample barcodes and 2-4 random nucleotides were added via the M1S primer in the second PCR. Each mother yielded over 8.5 million TCR beta CDR3 reads and each child roughly 2.9 million reads. Thymic selection shapes the output of TCR recombination in a similar way in related and unrelated pairs, and inherited differences have a minor effect. Normalized repertoire overlap was always found to be slightly, but never significantly, higher in related mother-child pairs than in unrelated mother-child pairs. With a sensitivity of approximately 100 clones per million clonotypes, no persistent microchimeric T cell clones were detected. The study used deep NGS to compare TCR beta repertoires of mothers and children, seeking features distinguishing related mother-child pairs from unrelated individuals. On average, the children were roughly 10 +/- 4 years old, while the mothers were approximately 40 +/- 4 years old. After adapter ligation with NEBNext reagents, the libraries were sequenced on Illumina HiSeq 2000 with 100+100 nt paired-end reads. Mother and child libraries were prepared a month apart and sequenced in separate runs to prevent cross-contamination. Between about 500,000 and 2,100,000 distinct TCR beta clonotypes were identified per donor. Naive TCR beta clonotypes were estimated from low-frequency clonotypes matched to each donor's FACS-determined naive share, without sorting.

This chain joins TRBV11-1 to TRBJ2-4; the D gene is perhaps TRBD2, from 6 matching bases. The receptor comes from a boy aged 5-17 years in good health. Sequenced input: blood. The CDR3 region reads CAGSPRGINRNIQYF. Here is the DNA: TGTGCCGGCAGCCCCCGGGGGATAAATAGAAACATTCAGTACTTC.